This T cell receptor (beta chain) was documented in a study of metastatic and nonmetastatic thyroid tumors. At the level of the study: For malignant and benign thyroid patients, tumor or nodule tissue and blood were the sources whose repertoires were compared.

The V segment lost 0 bases and the J segment 4 bases; nucleotides outside the gene matches: 0. This CDR3 is built from 15 residues. From germline, CDR1 is PRHDT and CDR2 FYEKMQ (reference sequence). Using MiXCR, TCRdb reanalyzed the PCR reads. Of just over 8,000 clones listed, roughly 25% are singletons. In this sample, this clone is medium-sized (0.01 to 0.1%). No treatment of any kind had been given to any patient before thyroid surgery. Sequenced input: tumor tissue. The rearrangement joins TRBV13 to TRBJ1-5; TRBD1 matches 10 bases. The TCR sequence derives from a female donor with papillary thyroid cancer or a benign thyroid nodule (not recorded which). Some clones in this sample may be carry-over from other donors' samples. The CDR3 DNA sequence: TGTGCCAGCAGCTTAGGGGGACAGGGGAATCAGCCCCAGCATTTT. The encoded protein is CASSLGGQGNQPQHF.